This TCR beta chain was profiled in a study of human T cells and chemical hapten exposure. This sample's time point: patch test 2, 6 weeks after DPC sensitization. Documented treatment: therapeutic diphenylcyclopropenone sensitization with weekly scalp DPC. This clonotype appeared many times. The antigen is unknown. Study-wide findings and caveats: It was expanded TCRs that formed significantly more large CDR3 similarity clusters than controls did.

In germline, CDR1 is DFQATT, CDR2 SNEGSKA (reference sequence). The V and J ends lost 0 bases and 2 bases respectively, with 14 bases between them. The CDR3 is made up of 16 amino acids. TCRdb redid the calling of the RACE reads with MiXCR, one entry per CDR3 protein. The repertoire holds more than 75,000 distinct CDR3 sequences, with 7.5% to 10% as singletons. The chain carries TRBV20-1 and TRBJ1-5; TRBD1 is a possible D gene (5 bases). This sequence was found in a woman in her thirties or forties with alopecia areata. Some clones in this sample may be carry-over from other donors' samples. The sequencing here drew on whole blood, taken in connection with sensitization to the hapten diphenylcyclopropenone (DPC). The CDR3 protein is CSAREERGIGNQPQHF. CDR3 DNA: TGCAGTGCTAGAGAGGAAAGGGGTATCGGCAATCAGCCCCAGCATTTT.